This passage covers 24 T cell receptor beta chains from one sample sequenced in a study of cytomegalovirus exposure and HLA in healthy donors. This PCR relied on a set of 60 Vbeta primers and 13 Jbeta primers. Measured with immunoSEQ multiplex PCR; TCRdb has only the in-frame clones, and not every one. This table has 100,000 to 150,000 clones, approximately 81% appearing once. The sample was PBMCs. The receptors derive from a male donor in good health and CMV-seronegative.

On this clone itself: This same CDR3 is encoded by further DNA sequences in the sample. The chain combines TRBV29-1 with TRBJ2-5, with 7 bases matching TRBD1. Per germline, CDR1 SQVTM and CDR2 ANQGSEA. The J segment lost 4 bases and the V segment lost 7 bases, leaving 9 bases of the junction unmatched. The CDR3 extends over 13 amino acids. The CDR3 is CSARQGMRETQYF. CDR3 sequence (DNA): TGCAGCGCCAGACAGGGTATGAGAGAGACCCAGTACTTC.

As to this clone: This sequence may be a read error, since a much larger clone differs from it by one base. This sequence joins TRBV7-2 and TRBJ1-2; TRBD1 matches at 7 bases. The V and J ends lost 0 bases and 6 bases, in that order; junction bases with no gene match: 1. Germline V lookup: CDR1 SGHTA, CDR2 FQGNSA. This CDR3 spans 13 amino acids. The CDR3, as DNA: TGTGCCAGCAGCTTAGCAGGGGGCAATGGCTACACCTTC. It is translated as CASSLAGGNGYTF.

V is TRBV27 and J is TRBJ2-1, with TRBD2 matching 7 bases. The V and J ends lost 5 bases and 14 bases, in that order; junction bases with no gene match: 9. The germline gives CDR1 MNHEY, CDR2 SMNVEV (reference sequence). The CDR3 spans 12 residues. The CDR3 region has the DNA TGTGCCAGCAGTCCTCCGCGGGGGAATGAGTTCTTC. This gives the protein CASSPPRGNEFF.

V and J are TRBV7-2 and TRBJ1-1; perhaps TRBD1 as D (5 bases). V was pared by 1 base and J by 1 base, with 13 bases between. Looked up from germline, CDR1 is SGHTA and CDR2 is FQGNSA. The CDR3 length is 16 residues. The DNA for the CDR3 is TGTGCCAGCAGCTTAGTCGGGGGGACTAGGAACACTGAAGCTTTCTTT. It specifies CASSLVGGTRNTEAFF.

The V gene is TRBV9, the J gene TRBJ2-3, with 8 bases aligning to TRBD2. Germline V gene lookup returns CDR1 SGDLS and CDR2 YYNGEE. This CDR3 has 17 residues. Losses at the gene ends were 4 bases for V and 0 bases for J; bases not matched to a gene: 10. CDR3 residues: CASSPIGGGHSTDTQYF. The CDR3 region has the DNA TGTGCCAGCAGCCCTATCGGGGGGGGACATAGCACAGATACGCAGTATTTT.

This clone has just one count. The rearrangement uses TRBV4-1 and TRBJ2-5; D perhaps matches TRBD1 (6 bases). Per the germline V gene, CDR1 is MGHRA and CDR2 is YSYEKL. The CDR3 covers 14 residues. V shed 1 base and J shed 4 bases, with 10 bases lying between them. DNA for the CDR3: TGCGCCAGCAGCCAAGCACAGGGTGGAGAGACCCAGTACTTC. Protein sequence: CASSQAQGGETQYF.

This clone was detected a few times. The junction differs from germline at one of its ends, possibly a read error. The chain combines TRBV2 with TRBJ2-5; tentative D call: TRBD1 (5 bases). CDR3 length: 13 residues. The V gene's germline CDR1 is SNHLY and CDR2 FYNNEI. Here the CDR3 reads CASLGPNRVRMNF. CDR3 bases: TGTGCCAGCCTGGGGCCCAACCGGGTCAGGATGAACTTC.

This clone was seen once. The V and J genes are TRBV7-2 and TRBJ1-3; the D gene is possibly TRBD1 (5 bases). The germline CDR1 and CDR2 sequences are SGHTA and FQGNSA. This CDR3 region has 16 residues. With 5 bases removed from V and 0 bases from J, the gap between germline ends came to 14 bases. The CDR3 DNA follows: TGTGCCAGCAGCCCCTCTGGGGCCAGCTCTGGAAACACCATATATTTT. Translating gives CASSPSGASSGNTIYF.

This sequence joins TRBV18 and TRBJ2-7; D call uncertain. The V gene lost 3 bases and the J gene lost 5 bases, with 20 bases spanning the gap. This CDR3 spans 16 amino acids. Germline V gives CDR1 KGHSH, CDR2 LQKENI. The CDR3 bases are TGTGCCAGCTCACCCACGAGAGGTTCCCGCCACCACGAGCAGTACTTC. The encoded protein is CASSPTRGSRHHEQYF.

The V gene is TRBV18, the J gene TRBJ2-2, with D maybe TRBD2 (5 bases). The CDR3 loop spans 13 amino acids. The germline V gene has CDR1 KGHSH and CDR2 LQKENI. Trimming pared 5 bases from V and 6 bases from J, leaving 10 bases between. The DNA of the CDR3 is TGTGCCAGCTCAACTCAGGAGGCCGGGGAGCTGTTTTTT. This codes for CASSTQEAGELFF.

CDR3 coding DNA: TGTGCCAGCAGCGTAGCGCCCGTCGGGGGGAGGGCCGGGGAGCTGTTTTTT. Translated: CASSVAPVGGRAGELFF. The chain joins TRBV9 to TRBJ2-2; 7 bases map to TRBD2. Germline V CDR1 and CDR2: SGDLS, YYNGEE. Trimming took 0 bases from V and 6 from J; bases not matched to a gene: 11. The CDR3 consists of 17 residues.

This clone was seen only a few times. This chain uses TRBV28 with TRBJ2-1; perhaps TRBD2 as D (5 bases). Germline CDR1 and CDR2: MDHEN and SYDVKM. V gave up 9 bases and J gave up 7 bases, with 28 bases separating them. The CDR3 consists of 17 residues. CDR3 protein: CASSPPGLARSANEQFF. CDR3 coding DNA: TGTGCCAGTTCCCCTCCGGGCCTAGCAAGGTCTGCTAATGAGCAGTTCTTC.

V usage is TRBV23-1 and J usage is TRBJ2-1; D is undetermined. TRBV23-1 is known as an ORF, though its function is uncertain. The CDR3 extends over 13 amino acids. V was trimmed by 6 bases and J by 7 bases, leaving 13 bases between them. The CDR3 DNA sequence: TGCGCCAGCAGCCAAGCAAGAGGAAATGAGCAGTTCTTC. Amino acids: CASSQARGNEQFF.

The chain links TRBV7-2 to TRBJ2-7, with 8 bases matching TRBD1. After removal of 5 bases from V and 1 base from J, the junction contained 13 bases not matched to a gene. This CDR3 region has 17 residues. CDR1 and CDR2 (germline): SGHTA, FQGNSA. The CDR3 bases are TGTGCCAGCAGCGGTAGCCTTGACAGGGGATGGTCCTACGAGCAGTACTTC. It encodes CASSGSLDRGWSYEQYF.

The gene calls are TRBV6-5 and TRBJ2-7; 9 positions match TRBD1. V lost 2 bases, J lost 4 bases, and 3 bases stayed unmatched. The CDR3 covers 14 residues. The germline gives CDR1 MNHEY, CDR2 SVGAGI. CDR3 protein: CASSYGQGKYEQYF. For the CDR3, the DNA is TGTGCCAGCAGTTACGGACAGGGGAAGTACGAGCAGTACTTC.

The gene calls are TRBV7-2 and TRBJ1-6; D gene uncertain. Germline CDR1 is SGHTA and CDR2 is FQGNSA. V was pared by 1 base and J by 3 bases, with 7 bases between. The CDR3 consists of 15 residues. The CDR3 nucleotides read TGTGCCAGCAGCTTAGACAGTTACTATAATTCACCCCTCCACTTT. Protein: CASSLDSYYNSPLHF.

The chain carries TRBV27 and TRBJ2-1; the D gene is possibly TRBD2 (6 bases). The V end was cut by 0 bases, the J end by 5 bases, with 11 bases between. Germline V gene sequence: CDR1 MNHEY, CDR2 SMNVEV (reference sequence). The CDR3 loop spans 15 amino acids. The CDR3 DNA is TGTGCCAGCAGTTTATCCGGGAGTCTGCACAATGAGCAGTTCTTC. Translation gives CASSLSGSLHNEQFF.

The chain employs TRBV28 and TRBJ2-5; 8 bases are shared with TRBD1. Trimming at V came to 5 bases and at J to 4 bases, leaving 9 bases not matched to a gene. The CDR3 is 15 amino acids. Germline CDR1 reads MDHEN; CDR2 reads SYDVKM. The CDR3 DNA is TGTGCCAGCAGTCTACACGGGGACAGGCCAGAGACCCAGTACTTC. This sequence encodes CASSLHGDRPETQYF.

Only a few counts were recorded for this clone. The chain employs TRBV19 and TRBJ1-5, with TRBD1 matching over 9 bases. Trimming at V came to 6 bases and at J to 7 bases, leaving 10 bases not matched to a gene. Germline loops: CDR1 LNHDA, CDR2 SQIVND (reference sequence). The length of the CDR3 is 15 residues. The CDR3 sequence: CASRDPGQGRQPQHF. The CDR3 DNA reads as TGTGCCAGTAGAGATCCGGGACAGGGCAGACAGCCCCAGCATTTT.

With regard to this clone: Germline and junction disagree at one end, which may indicate a read error. V gene TRBV7-9 combines with J gene TRBJ1-2; D remains ambiguous. Per germline, CDR1 SEHNR and CDR2 FQNEAQ (reference sequence). This CDR3 region has 13 residues. The CDR3 here is CSSSLALNYGYTF. The DNA for the CDR3 is TGTTCCAGCAGCTTAGCTCTTAATTATGGCTACACCTTC.

Points on this clone: Its ends do not fully match the called genes, so a read error is possible. The chain uses TRBV7-2 and TRBJ1-3; D is undetermined. Germline assignment: CDR1 SGHTA and CDR2 FQGNSA. The CDR3 totals 14 residues. For the CDR3, the DNA is TGTGCCAGCAGCCTAGGGCCGGGAGGAAACGCCATATATTTT. It yields the protein CASSLGPGGNAIYF. The whole variable domain, remainder taken from reference TRBV7-2 and TRBJ1-3, is GAGVSQSPSNKVTEKGKDVELRCDPISGHTALYWYRQSLGQGLEFLIYFQGNSAPDKSGLPSDRFSAERTGGSVSTLTIQRTQQEDSAVYLCASSLGPGGNAIYFGEGSWLTVV.

V and J are TRBV4-1 and TRBJ2-1; TRBD2 matches at 12 bases. The V and J ends lost 6 bases and 7 bases, in that order; junction bases with no gene match: 4. CDR3 length: 14 residues. Germline lookup yields CDR1 MGHRA and CDR2 YSYEKL. In DNA form, the CDR3 reads TGCGCCAGCAGGAGGCTAGCGGGAGGGAATGAGCAGTTCTTC. Protein sequence: CASRRLAGGNEQFF.

The chain combines TRBV21-1 with TRBJ2-7; the table's TRBD1 call for D was not verified on the DNA. TRBV21-1 counts as a pseudogene. This CDR3 is 13 amino acids long. CDR3 residues: CASSMGRAYEQYF. The CDR3 DNA reads TGTGCCAGCAGCATGGGCAGGGCTTACGAGCAGTACTTC.

This clone was detected once. This chain uses TRBV6-4 with TRBJ2-7; D may be TRBD2 (5 bases). CDR3 length: 9 amino acids. Per germline, CDR1 MRHNA and CDR2 SNTAGT. In DNA form, the CDR3 reads TGTCCGAGGGTCTACGAGCAGTACTTC. It translates to CPRVYEQYF.